The 29 T cell receptor beta chains below come from one sample, sequenced in a study of blood T cell repertoires in COVID-19. Clones were read by immunoSEQ multiplex PCR, and TCRdb kept only the in-frame ones, dropping some. The table has 200,000 to 300,000 clones, approximately 90% seen once. Sequenced material: peripheral blood. The receptors derive from a woman aged 40 to 50 with acute or convalescent COVID-19.

The V call is TRBV7-6, the J call TRBJ2-3; 8 bases agree with TRBD2. CDR1 SGHVS and CDR2 FNYEAQ come from the germline V gene. This CDR3 region has 18 residues. J was trimmed by 0 bases and V by 5 bases; bases with no gene match: 13. CDR3 residues: CASSPVPPLAASTDTQYF. The CDR3 region has the DNA TGTGCCAGCAGCCCAGTTCCCCCACTAGCGGCTAGCACAGATACGCAGTATTTT.

This rearrangement joins TRBV4-1 to TRBJ1-4; D ambiguous. The germline V gene encodes CDR1 MGHRA and CDR2 YSYEKL. The CDR3 is made up of 13 amino acids. V was trimmed by 2 bases and J by 10 bases, leaving 11 bases between them. The DNA of the CDR3 is TGCGCCAGCAGCCAAACGCAGATTGGAAAACTGTTTTTT. It yields the protein CASSQTQIGKLFF.

This chain connects TRBV4-2 to TRBJ2-2; 9 nucleotides match TRBD2. J was trimmed by 6 bases and V by 1 base; bases with no gene match: 12. The CDR3 consists of 18 residues. The V gene's germline CDR1 is LGHNA and CDR2 YNFKEQ. CDR3 sequence: CASSQVSLAGIGAGELFF. CDR3 nucleotides: TGTGCCAGCAGCCAAGTAAGCCTAGCGGGGATCGGCGCCGGGGAGCTGTTTTTT.

V usage is TRBV6-6 and J usage is TRBJ2-4, with D tentatively TRBD1 (6 bases). The CDR3 spans 18 residues. V dropped 5 bases and J dropped 1 base, with 21 bases sitting between them. Germline CDR1 MNHNY, CDR2 SVGAGI (reference sequence). The DNA for the CDR3 is TGTGCCAGCAGTCATGGGGGCGGACTTCATGGGGCCAAAAACATTCAGTACTTC. Translated: CASSHGGGLHGAKNIQYF.

This chain links TRBV10-3 with TRBJ2-7, with D perhaps matching TRBD1 (6 bases). This CDR3 is 14 amino acids long. V lost 0 bases to trimming and J lost 5 bases, with 11 bases between them. From germline, CDR1 is ENHRY and CDR2 SYGVKD. CDR3 sequence: CAISESTGSHEQYV. The CDR3 DNA follows: TGTGCCATCAGTGAGTCGACAGGTTCTCACGAGCAGTACGTC.

This clone was picked up a small number of times. The chain recombines TRBV2 with TRBJ1-3; the match to TRBD1 covers 7 bases. The CDR3 runs 17 residues. Germline V lookup: CDR1 SNHLY, CDR2 FYNNEI. J gave up 0 bases and V 4 bases, and 9 bases lay outside the gene matches. The CDR3 loop reads CASSGPGQWGSGNTIYF. DNA for the CDR3: TGTGCCAGCAGTGGACCGGGACAGTGGGGCTCTGGAAACACCATATATTTT.

This clone was recorded only once. This sequence joins TRBV24-1 and TRBJ2-5, with D tentatively TRBD1 (6 bases). V dropped 4 bases and J dropped 5 bases, with 16 bases sitting between them. The CDR3 loop spans 15 amino acids. Germline CDR1 KGHDR, CDR2 SFDVKD. Here the CDR3 DNA reads TGTGCCACCAGTGACGGTCGGTGGGGGCGGGAGACCCAGTACTTC. It encodes CATSDGRWGRETQYF.

The J gene is TRBJ2-3, the V gene TRBV5-5; TRBD1 is a possible D gene (6 bases). The germline V and J ends were trimmed by 2 bases and 0 bases, with 7 bases remaining between them. Germline V CDR1 and CDR2: SGHKS, YYEKEE (reference sequence). The CDR3 loop spans 14 amino acids. CDR3: CASSLGGSTDTQYF. The DNA for the CDR3 is TGTGCCAGCAGCTTAGGGGGTAGCACAGATACGCAGTATTTT.

This clone was picked up a small number of times. The rearrangement joins TRBV6-5 to TRBJ2-1; 9 nucleotides line up with TRBD1. CDR3 length: 15 residues. Germline loops: CDR1 MNHEY, CDR2 SVGAGI. The V segment lost 6 bases and the J segment 7 bases; nucleotides outside the gene matches: 10. CDR3 loop: CASRDGTGSANEQFF. The CDR3 DNA reads as TGTGCCAGCAGGGACGGGACAGGGTCCGCGAATGAGCAGTTCTTC.

Only one count was recorded for this clone. The genes are TRBV5-4 and TRBJ2-2; TRBD2 is a possible D gene (6 bases). V lost 1 base and J lost 13, with 11 bases in between. In germline, CDR1 is SGHNT, CDR2 YYREEE (reference sequence). There are 12 residues in the CDR3. The CDR3 coding sequence is TGTGCCAGCAGCTTGAGCGGGCGAGGGCTGTTTTTT. This gives the protein CASSLSGRGLFF.

The V call is TRBV10-3, the J call TRBJ2-1; TRBD2 aligns across 7 bases. Germline values: CDR1 ENHRY, CDR2 SYGVKD. The length of the CDR3 is 15 residues. V dropped 2 bases and J dropped 7; count of bases not matched to a gene: 8. Here the CDR3 DNA reads TGTGCCATCAGTGAGCGTGGCGGGGGTGGTAATGAGCAGTTCTTC. Its translation is CAISERGGGGNEQFF.

The J gene is TRBJ2-7, the V gene TRBV11-2; 8 bases agree with TRBD2. The J segment lost 2 bases and the V segment lost 5 bases, leaving 5 bases of the junction unmatched. This CDR3 is built from 14 residues. CDR1 is SGHAT and CDR2 is FQNNGV in the germline V gene. The CDR3, as DNA: TGTGCCAGCAGCCGGGGGGGCGTTCCCTACGAGCAGTACGTC. Protein: CASSRGGVPYEQYV.

The chain carries TRBV5-1 and TRBJ2-3; TRBD1 agrees at 10 bases. The CDR3 extends over 16 amino acids. Germline trimming cut 3 bases from V and 5 bases from J; bases unmatched to any gene: 9. In germline, CDR1 is SGHRS, CDR2 YFSETQ. CDR3 region: CASSSTGTGVGDTQYF. The DNA for the CDR3 is TGCGCCAGCAGCTCAACCGGGACAGGGGTGGGAGATACGCAGTATTTT. The full variable domain, rest sourced from reference TRBV5-1 and TRBJ2-3, is KAGVTQTPRYLIKTRGQQVTLSCSPISGHRSVSWYQQTPGQGLQFLFEYFSETQRNKGNFPGRFSGRQFSNSRSEMNVSTLELGDSALYLCASSSTGTGVGDTQYFGPGTRLTVL.

The chain employs TRBV7-2 and TRBJ1-4; TRBD1 is a possible D gene (6 bases). The CDR3 has 16 amino acids. V lost 5 bases and J 4 bases, leaving 17 bases between the germline ends. Germline CDR1 SGHTA, CDR2 FQGNSA. The CDR3 reads CASSKSTGHNNEKLFF. The CDR3 region has the DNA TGTGCCAGCAGCAAAAGTACAGGGCACAATAATGAAAAACTGTTTTTT.

The chain carries TRBV5-4 and TRBJ1-2, with a weak D call TRBD1 (6 bases). V lost 5 bases, J lost 3 bases, and 14 bases lay in between. Germline CDR1 reads SGHNT; CDR2 reads YYREEE (reference sequence). The length of the CDR3 is 14 residues. The chain's CDR3 is CASRRTATHYGYTF. CDR3 nucleotide sequence: TGTGCCAGCAGACGGACAGCGACCCACTATGGCTACACCTTC.

The chain combines TRBV20-1 with TRBJ1-2, with a weak D call TRBD1 (5 bases). Trimming removed 3 bases at V and 2 bases at J, with 10 bases between. The germline CDR1 and CDR2 sequences are DFQATT and SNEGSKA (reference sequence). The CDR3 runs 13 residues. In nucleotides, the CDR3 is TGCAGTGCTAGTCCCGGGGGAAACTATGGCTACACCTTC. Translation gives CSASPGGNYGYTF.

The V call is TRBV12-5, the J call TRBJ2-5; 8 bases map to TRBD1. V gave up 3 bases and J gave up 6 bases; unmatched junction bases: 6. This CDR3 contains 14 residues. Germline V gene data show CDR1 as LGHNT and CDR2 as FRNRAP. CDR3 DNA: TGTGCTAGTGGTTTACTAGGACAGGGAAAGACCCAGTACTTC. This gives the protein CASGLLGQGKTQYF.

As regards this clone: This sample also contains other DNA sequences that code for the same CDR3. V is TRBV27 and J is TRBJ1-2; D uncertain. V was clipped by 2 bases and J by 3 bases, with 7 bases between them. The CDR3 consists of 13 residues. Germline values: CDR1 MNHEY, CDR2 SMNVEV (reference sequence). The CDR3 sequence is CASSLGGYYGYTF. CDR3 sequence (DNA): TGTGCCAGCAGTTTAGGAGGGTACTATGGCTACACCTTC.

The CDR3 loop reads CASSQIAGTGYGYTF. Written as DNA, the CDR3 is TGTGCCAGCAGCCAGATAGCGGGGACGGGCTATGGCTACACCTTC. The chain uses TRBV14 and TRBJ1-2, with TRBD1 as a possible D gene (5 bases). V dropped 3 bases and J dropped 4 bases, with 15 bases sitting between them. This CDR3 is built from 15 residues. Germline CDR1 SGHDN, CDR2 FVKESK.

This clone occurred a few times. This rearrangement joins TRBV6-6 to TRBJ1-4, with 7 bases that match TRBD1. The CDR3 loop spans 15 amino acids. V lost 6 bases, J lost 8 bases, and 12 bases stayed unmatched. Germline CDR1 and CDR2: MNHNY and SVGAGI (reference sequence). The CDR3 DNA sequence: TGTGCCAGCAGCCCCGGGACAGCCTTTGGGGAAAAACTGTTTTTT. This translates into CASSPGTAFGEKLFF.

The chain is built from TRBV3-1 (or the pseudogene TRBV3-2) and TRBJ1-6; D ambiguous. The CDR3 spans 17 residues. Trimming stripped 7 bases from V and 7 bases from J, with 23 bases between. Germline loops: CDR1 LGHDT, CDR2 YNNKEL (reference sequence). The DNA of the CDR3 is TGTGCCAGCACCCTCAGCGGTGGAGGGCGCGTAAATTCACCCCTCCACTTT. It encodes CASTLSGGGRVNSPLHF.

V usage is TRBV2 and J usage is TRBJ1-2; 7 nucleotides align to TRBD1. CDR3 length: 13 residues. Germline values: CDR1 SNHLY, CDR2 FYNNEI. V shed 8 bases and J 8 bases; nucleotides not matched to a gene: 11. The CDR3 protein is CASVARDRGGYTF. CDR3 sequence (DNA): TGTGCCAGCGTAGCCCGGGACAGAGGCGGCTACACCTTC.

In its sample, this clone was seen once. The V gene is TRBV3-1 (or the pseudogene TRBV3-2), the J gene TRBJ1-5; D unresolved. V was shortened by 0 bases and J by 6 bases, with 33 bases between the two germline ends. From germline, CDR1 is LGHDT and CDR2 YNNKEL (reference sequence). The CDR3 spans 22 residues. The CDR3 nucleotides are TGTGCCAGCAGCCAAGATAGGAGGCCCTGGGCAGCAAACATTTTTTGCAGTCAGCCCCAGCATTTT. This gives the protein CASSQDRRPWAANIFCSQPQHF.

The chain joins TRBV11-2 to TRBJ1-2; 7 bases align to TRBD1. CDR3 length: 15 residues. Looked up from germline, CDR1 is SGHAT and CDR2 is FQNNGV. V trimming: 5 bases; J trimming: 2 bases; junction bases outside the gene matches: 8. This CDR3 is CASSPSTGYNYGYTF. In DNA, the CDR3 is TGTGCCAGCAGCCCCTCGACAGGGTACAACTATGGCTACACCTTC.

A word on this clone: Other nucleotide sequences from this sample produce the same CDR3. In nucleotides, the CDR3 is TGTGCCAGCGGGCGAGGGTACGAGCAGTACGTC. It translates to CASGRGYEQYV. The gene calls are TRBV6-5 and TRBJ2-7; maybe TRBD2 (5 bases). The CDR3 is 11 residues long. Between the trimmed V and J ends, which lost 8 bases and 4 bases, there was a span of 9 bases. Germline CDR1 is MNHEY and CDR2 is SVGAGI.

The CDR3 region is CTSSHTWVAGALPYNEQFF. DNA of the CDR3: TGCACCAGCAGCCACACCTGGGTAGCGGGGGCCCTCCCCTACAATGAGCAGTTCTTC. The chain has TRBV1 and TRBJ2-1; no DNA check was done on the table's D call, TRBD2. TRBV1 is a pseudogene locus. The CDR3 runs to 19 residues.

The rearrangement joins TRBV25-1 to TRBJ1-2; D is perhaps TRBD1 (5 bases). V was cut by 0 bases and J by 8 bases, with 13 bases left in between. The V gene's germline CDR1 is MGHDK and CDR2 SYGVNS. This CDR3 contains 14 residues. The CDR3 region is CASSEYFGAGGYTF. CDR3 DNA: TGTGCCAGCAGTGAATACTTCGGGGCGGGGGGCTACACCTTC.

The chain joins TRBV10-3 to TRBJ2-5; TRBD2 matches at 14 bases. The CDR3 spans 18 residues. In germline, CDR1 is ENHRY, CDR2 SYGVKD. V was pared by 0 bases and J by 3 bases, with 6 bases of the junction left unmatched. This CDR3 is CAISESSGTSGGKETQYF. The CDR3 bases are TGTGCCATCAGTGAGTCGAGTGGGACTAGCGGGGGAAAAGAGACCCAGTACTTC.

Concerning this clone: Other DNA sequences in the sample encode the same CDR3. The chain recombines TRBV28 with TRBJ1-2; D is possibly TRBD1 (5 bases). Germline V gene sequence: CDR1 MDHEN, CDR2 SYDVKM. The CDR3 consists of 13 residues. Trimming took off 6 bases at V and 4 bases at J, with 12 bases between the two ends. CDR3 sequence reads: CASRKPGVYGYTF. CDR3 coding DNA: TGTGCCAGCAGGAAACCGGGGGTCTATGGCTACACCTTC.